The rows below give T cell receptor beta chains drawn from one sample of a study of T cells after yellow fever vaccination. TCRdb used MiXCR to reprocess the 5' RACE reads, holding one entry per CDR3 protein. This table has 200,000 to 300,000 distinct CDR3 sequences, 10% to 15% appearing once. Sequenced here: CD4+ T cells sorted from PBMCs, sampled 45 days after the yellow fever booster vaccination. The receptors stem from a man aged 25-40 years who received the YFV17D yellow fever vaccine. CDR3s include the opening cysteine and the closing phenylalanine or tryptophan. D genes are given only for firm matches. Clone size is not always given. Where it is, it says once, few, many or a class for expanded clones.

v_call	d_call	j_call	clone_size	cdr3_nt	cdr3_aa
TRBV7-2	NA	TRBJ2-2	NA	TGTGCCAGCAGCTTAGTGGGGGCCCTGAACACCGGGGAGCTGTTTTTT	CASSLVGALNTGELFF
TRBV29-1	NA	TRBJ2-7	NA	TGCAGCGTTGCCAGCGGTGGGGGGTCCTACGAGCAGTACTTC	CSVASGGGSYEQYF
TRBV12-3/TRBV12-4	TRBD2	TRBJ2-1	few	TGTGCCAGCAGGTGGACTAGCGGGATCAATGAGCAGTTCTTC	CASRWTSGINEQFF
TRBV10-3	NA	TRBJ2-3	NA	TGTGCCATCGGGACCCCTAGTTTCAGTACAGATACGCAGTATTTT	CAIGTPSFSTDTQYF
TRBV4-3	NA	TRBJ2-5	NA	TGCGCCAGCAGCCAAACTGTGGACAGAGGAAACCAAGAGACCCAGTACTTC	CASSQTVDRGNQETQYF
TRBV11-2	TRBD2	TRBJ2-3	few	TGTGCCAGCAGCTTGCTAGCGGGCAAGTTCACAGATACGCAGTATTTT	CASSLLAGKFTDTQYF
TRBV20-1	TRBD1	TRBJ1-5	few	TGCAGCGTAGGGGGCAGGCGGTCTCATCAGCCCCAGCATTTT	CSVGGRRSHQPQHF
TRBV6-5	NA	TRBJ1-1	few	TGTGCCAGCAGTTCCTACATCCCCAGGGCAACTGAAGCTTTCTTT	CASSSYIPRATEAFF
TRBV12-3/TRBV12-4	NA	TRBJ2-1	few	TGTGCCAGCAGTACCGGGACCCCCCTTGAGTTCTTC	CASSTGTPLEFF
TRBV5-1	NA	TRBJ2-5	NA	TGCGCCAGCAGCTTGAATTACCGGGAGACCCAGTACTTC	CASSLNYRETQYF
TRBV5-1	NA	TRBJ2-3	many	TGCGCCAGCAGCTCGGACAGATCCACAGATACGCAGTATTTT	CASSSDRSTDTQYF
TRBV5-1	NA	TRBJ2-5	NA	TGCGCCAGCAGCTCGGACATCCAAGAGACCCAGTACTTC	CASSSDIQETQYF
TRBV7-2	NA	TRBJ1-3	few	TGTGCCAGCAGCCCAACTGGAAACACCATATATTTT	CASSPTGNTIYF
TRBV24-1	NA	TRBJ2-7	NA	TGTGCCACCGAGGACTCTTTCTCCTACGAGCAGTACTTC	CATEDSFSYEQYF
TRBV29-1	TRBD1	TRBJ2-2	few	TGCAGCGTTGGATACTCCAGGGGGCCCGGGGAGCTGTTTTTT	CSVGYSRGPGELFF
TRBV5-5	NA	TRBJ2-7	NA	TGTGCCAGCAGCTTGGAAGGCGTTTCGGCCTACGAGCAGTACTTC	CASSLEGVSAYEQYF
TRBV6-1	TRBD2	TRBJ2-1	few	TGTGCCAGCAGTCGCCGGACTAGCGGGCCGTTAAATGAGCAGTTCTTC	CASSRRTSGPLNEQFF
TRBV9	NA	TRBJ2-1	many	TGTGCCAGCAGCGTAGACAGCGGCTCTTACAATGAGCAGTTCTTC	CASSVDSGSYNEQFF
TRBV6-1	TRBD2	TRBJ2-7	few	TGTGCCAGCAGTAGGGATAGCGGGAGCTCCTACGAGCAGTACTTC	CASSRDSGSSYEQYF
TRBV20-1	NA	TRBJ2-2	few	TGCAGTGCTAGAGACGAACGCGGGAACACCGGGGAGCTGTTTTTT	CSARDERGNTGELFF
TRBV14	NA	TRBJ2-7	many	TGTGCCAGCAGACCCGCCGGGACAAAGACCTACGAGCAGTACTTC	CASRPAGTKTYEQYF
TRBV27	NA	TRBJ2-2	NA	TGTGCCAGCACGCCCCGGCCAAATTACGCGAACACCGGGGAGCTGTTTTTT	CASTPRPNYANTGELFF
TRBV4-3	TRBD1	TRBJ2-7	NA	TGCGCCAGCAGCCAGGACAGGCGATCCTACGAGCAGTACTTC	CASSQDRRSYEQYF
TRBV29-1	NA	TRBJ2-4	NA	TGCAGCGTTGAAACAGGGAATGGGAACATTCAGTACTTC	CSVETGNGNIQYF
TRBV20-1	NA	TRBJ2-6	NA	TGCAGTGCTCCCCGAGGGGGCTCTGGGGCCAACGTCCTGACTTTC	CSAPRGGSGANVLTF
TRBV20-1	TRBD2	TRBJ2-2	few	TGCAGTGCTAGACTAGCGGGGAACACCGGGGAGCTGTTTTTT	CSARLAGNTGELFF
TRBV7-2	TRBD1	TRBJ1-2	few	TGTGCCAGCAGCTTAGGCCGACAGGGGGTAAAGGGCTACACCTTC	CASSLGRQGVKGYTF
TRBV28	TRBD2	TRBJ2-3	NA	TGTGCCAGCAGTCTCACTAGCGGGAATAGGTATACGCAGTATTTT	CASSLTSGNRYTQYF
TRBV5-1	TRBD2	TRBJ2-1	NA	TGCGCCAGCAGCTCAGGGACTAGCGGGATGTACAATGAGCAGTTCTTC	CASSSGTSGMYNEQFF
TRBV12-5	NA	TRBJ2-1	NA	TGTGCTAGTGGTTTGTCTGGCGGCGGGGCGTTCTTC	CASGLSGGGAFF
TRBV7-9	NA	TRBJ2-3	NA	TGTGCCAGCAGCTTGGCCGCGGGTTTGGATACGCAGTATTTT	CASSLAAGLDTQYF
TRBV6-1	NA	TRBJ1-2	few	TGTGCCAGCAGTCCTTTCCCCTCGGGACTAAGTGGCTACACCTTC	CASSPFPSGLSGYTF
TRBV18	NA	TRBJ2-5	many	TGTGCCAGCTCACCACGGTCAGAACAAGAGACCCAGTACTTC	CASSPRSEQETQYF
TRBV12-3/TRBV12-4	TRBD2	TRBJ2-1	NA	TGTGCCAGCATTCCCGGGCTAGCGGCAGACAATGAGCAGTTCTTC	CASIPGLAADNEQFF
TRBV7-9	NA	TRBJ2-7	NA	TGTGCCAGCAGCTTAGCCGGCAGTGCCCACGAGCAGTACTTC	CASSLAGSAHEQYF
TRBV12-3/TRBV12-4	NA	TRBJ1-5	few	TGTGCCAGCAGTTTAGCGAGGGGTGCAGGCTGGCAGCCCCAGCATTTT	CASSLARGAGWQPQHF
TRBV7-2	NA	TRBJ1-2	few	TGTGCCAGCAGCTTCAGCCAGGCTTATGGCTACACCTTC	CASSFSQAYGYTF
TRBV6-5	TRBD2	TRBJ2-7	few	TGTGCCAGCAGTTACTCGATTACTAGCGGATACGAGCAGTACTTC	CASSYSITSGYEQYF
TRBV9	TRBD2	TRBJ2-1	few	TGTGCCAGCAGCGTAGCGGGAGGGTTCCCCAATGAGCAGTTCTTC	CASSVAGGFPNEQFF
TRBV7-2	NA	TRBJ2-7	few	TGTGCCAGCAAGCTAGATTGGGGCTCCTACGAGCAGTACTTC	CASKLDWGSYEQYF
TRBV3-1	NA	TRBJ2-1	NA	TGTGCCAGCAGCCAATCCTGGGGGAACAATGAGCAGTTCTTC	CASSQSWGNNEQFF
TRBV12-3/TRBV12-4	NA	TRBJ2-1	NA	TGTGCCAGCAGTTTATTAGGAGTATTGAGCTCCTACAATGAGCAGTTCTTC	CASSLLGVLSSYNEQFF
TRBV5-1	TRBD2	TRBJ2-2	many	TGCGCCAGCATCCCTAGCGGGAGTGGACTCAACACCGGGGAGCTGTTTTTT	CASIPSGSGLNTGELFF
TRBV6-2/TRBV6-3	TRBD1	TRBJ1-5	NA	TGTGCCAGCAGTTACGAGGACAGGGGGCAGCCCCAGCATTTT	CASSYEDRGQPQHF
TRBV6-2/TRBV6-3	NA	TRBJ2-2	few	TGTGCCACCCGGCCAGCGAACACCGGGGAGCTGTTTTTT	CATRPANTGELFF
TRBV5-1	NA	TRBJ2-2	NA	TGCGCCAGCAGTCTCGATGGCTCCGGGGAGCTGTTTTTT	CASSLDGSGELFF
TRBV19	NA	TRBJ2-5	few	TGTGCCTTAGGGAGACGCCGGTACCAAGAGACCCAGTACTTC	CALGRRRYQETQYF